These 9 T cell receptor beta chains originate from one sample sequenced in a study of shared clonotypes between healthy human individuals. Only CD45RO-negative cells positively selected for CCR7 counted as naive CD8 cells, so terminally differentiated effector memory CD45RA+ cells were excluded. Here immunoSEQ multiplex PCR was the method, and the copy in TCRdb shows in-frame clones only, minus some. The profile shows roughly 1,800,000 clones, approximately 94% of them singletons. Sequences were obtained from naive CD8+ T cells sorted from blood. These receptors all come from a man between 18 and 29 years old in good health.

The J gene is TRBJ2-7, the V gene TRBV7-9; 10 positions match TRBD1. Germline-derived CDR1 and CDR2 are SEHNR and FQNEAQ (reference sequence). After removal of 7 bases from V and 6 bases from J, the junction contained 6 bases not matched to a gene. CDR3 length equals 13 residues. Here the CDR3 reads CASIGTGVAEQYF. The CDR3 DNA is TGTGCCAGCATTGGGACAGGGGTAGCCGAGCAGTACTTC.

The chain links TRBV19 to TRBJ1-6; D uncertain. Germline lookup yields CDR1 LNHDA and CDR2 SQIVND (reference sequence). Trimming removed 7 bases from V and 1 base from J, with 11 bases in between. This CDR3 has 15 amino acids. The DNA of the CDR3 is TGTGCCAGTACCGAAAGGAGTTCCTATAATTCACCCCTCCACTTT. Translating it yields CASTERSSYNSPLHF.

The genes are TRBV5-6 and TRBJ2-7; TRBD1 matches 7 bases. Germline V gene sequence: CDR1 SGHDT, CDR2 YYEEEE. V was pared by 1 base and J by 2 bases, with 6 bases of the junction left unmatched. This CDR3 region has 15 residues. CDR3 DNA sequence: TGTGCCAGCAGCTTGTTGAGGGGGCTCCCCTACGAGCAGTACTTC. Translating gives CASSLLRGLPYEQYF.

The rearrangement uses TRBV6-1 and TRBJ2-7, with D maybe TRBD1 (6 bases). CDR3 length: 14 residues. V gave up 3 bases and J gave up 6 bases, with 15 bases separating them. The germline gives CDR1 MNHNS, CDR2 SASEGT. This CDR3 is CASSDLGAVAEQYF. The CDR3 region has the DNA TGTGCCAGCAGTGATCTGGGGGCCGTCGCCGAGCAGTACTTC.

The chain employs TRBV6-5 and TRBJ1-1, with 8 bases aligning to TRBD1. Germline trimming cut 7 bases from V and 5 bases from J; bases unmatched to any gene: 6. The CDR3 sequence is 13 residues long. The germline V gene encodes CDR1 MNHEY and CDR2 SVGAGI. CDR3 residues: CASILRTGTEAFF. DNA for the CDR3: TGTGCCAGCATCCTAAGGACAGGGACTGAAGCTTTCTTT.

In DNA, the CDR3 is TGTGCCTGGAGTGGGACAGGGGCTGGAAACACCATATATTTT. This sequence encodes CAWSGTGAGNTIYF. This chain links TRBV30 with TRBJ1-3, with 9 nucleotides matching TRBD1. Germline V lookup: CDR1 GTSNPN, CDR2 SVGIG (reference sequence). V was pared by 1 base and J by 2 bases, with 0 bases of the junction left unmatched. The CDR3 covers 14 residues.

The chain is built from TRBV7-3 and TRBJ1-1; TRBD1 might be the D (5 bases). The V gene lost 4 bases and the J gene lost 5 bases, with 11 bases spanning the gap. This CDR3 is built from 13 residues. CDR1 and CDR2 (germline): SGHTA, FQGTGA. The CDR3 region is CASSSRVGTEAFF. Here the CDR3 DNA reads TGTGCCAGCAGCTCCAGGGTTGGGACTGAAGCTTTCTTT.

The rearrangement links TRBV7-8 to TRBJ2-5; D is ambiguous. Trimming pared 8 bases from V and 5 bases from J, leaving 15 bases between. The CDR3 totals 13 residues. Germline CDR1 SGHVS, CDR2 FQNEAQ. Here the CDR3 reads CASENPPLETQYF. The CDR3 nucleotides are TGTGCCAGCGAGAACCCGCCCCTGGAGACCCAGTACTTC.

The CDR3 reads CASDSGSVKYQFF. The CDR3 DNA sequence: TGTGCCTCCGATAGCGGGAGCGTAAAGTATCAGTTCTTC. The V and J genes are TRBV30 and TRBJ2-1; TRBD2 matches at 9 bases. Germline V gene lookup returns CDR1 GTSNPN and CDR2 SVGIG (reference sequence). After removal of 7 bases from V and 13 bases from J, the junction contained 14 bases not matched to a gene. The CDR3 runs 13 residues.